These 26 T cell receptor beta chains originate from one sample sequenced in a study of a mutant IDH1 vaccine in newly diagnosed glioma. Produced via immunoSEQ multiplex PCR; TCRdb's table is partial and in-frame only. The sample yields some 30,000 clones, around 80% seen once. Time point of the sample: week 35, safety follow-up. Vaccinated patients received 300 ug of mutant IDH1 20-mer peptide per dose, with topical imiquimod. These TCRs are of unknown antigen specificity. Sequenced here: PBMCs, sampled from a glioma patient whose treatment included an IDH1 peptide vaccine. The source is a woman in her thirties or forties with glioma.

Notes on this clone: The germline gene is not matched at one end of the junction; a read error may be the cause. This chain links TRBV30 with TRBJ1-2; D gene uncertain. The CDR3 loop spans 11 amino acids. Germline V lookup: CDR1 GTSNPN, CDR2 SVGIG (reference sequence). This CDR3 reads CAWIVGWQRDF. The CDR3 DNA reads as TGTGCCTGGATCGTTGGGTGGCAGAGGGACTTC.

This chain joins TRBV7-8 and TRBJ2-2; D perhaps matches TRBD1 (6 bases). Trimming took off 6 bases at V and 4 bases at J, with 12 bases between the two ends. The germline CDR1 and CDR2 sequences are SGHVS and FQNEAQ. The CDR3 has 14 residues. The DNA of the CDR3 is TGTGCCAGCAGGAATGCAGGGGCCACCGGGGAGCTGTTTTTT. Translating it yields CASRNAGATGELFF.

The chain joins TRBV2 to TRBJ1-4; D gene ambiguous. Germline V CDR1 and CDR2: SNHLY, FYNNEI. This CDR3 is 15 amino acids long. V lost 7 bases and J lost 8, with 20 bases in between. The DNA for the CDR3 is TGTGCCAGCATCCTGGAGAGGAGCGGTAGCGAAAAACTGTTTTTT. Amino acids: CASILERSGSEKLFF.

The J gene is TRBJ1-6, the V gene TRBV5-1; TRBD1 matches at 9 bases. The CDR3 length is 15 residues. From germline, CDR1 is SGHRS and CDR2 YFSETQ. Trimming at V came to 2 bases and at J to 8 bases, leaving 5 bases not matched to a gene. CDR3 bases: TGCGCCAGCAGCTTTTCGACAGGGGGTGATTCACCCCTCCACTTT. Its protein product is CASSFSTGGDSPLHF.

V is TRBV10-3 and J is TRBJ2-7, with unresolved D. Trimming removed 4 bases at V and 1 base at J, with 2 bases between. The CDR3 sequence is 11 residues long. Looked up from germline, CDR1 is ENHRY and CDR2 is SYGVKD. The CDR3 DNA sequence: TGTGCCATCAGTGGGTCCTACGAGCAGTACTTC. It translates to CAISGSYEQYF.

The chain is built from TRBV6-1 and TRBJ2-3, with D perhaps being TRBD1 or TRBD2 (5 bases each). This CDR3 spans 16 amino acids. Between the trimmed V and J ends, which lost 1 base and 5 bases, there was a span of 16 bases. Germline loops: CDR1 MNHNS, CDR2 SASEGT. In DNA form, the CDR3 reads TGTGCCAGCAGTGAAGACCACAGGCACGGAGGAGATACGCAGTATTTT. Translating it yields CASSEDHRHGGDTQYF.

V usage is TRBV19 and J usage is TRBJ2-2, with D tentatively TRBD2 (6 bases). The germline CDR1 and CDR2 sequences are LNHDA and SQIVND (reference sequence). V was clipped by 5 bases and J by 6 bases, with 16 bases between them. The CDR3 extends over 15 amino acids. The CDR3 here is CASSRAAGVPGELFF. The CDR3 DNA reads as TGTGCCAGTAGTCGCGCAGCGGGCGTGCCCGGGGAGCTGTTTTTT.

V usage is TRBV7-3 and J usage is TRBJ2-3; tentatively, D is TRBD1 or TRBD2 (7 bases each). Germline assignment: CDR1 SGHTA and CDR2 FQGTGA. Trimming pared 5 bases from V and 5 bases from J, leaving 17 bases between. The length of the CDR3 is 15 residues. CDR3: CASSLQGGREDTQYF. The CDR3 DNA reads TGTGCCAGCAGCCTCCAGGGGGGGAGGGAAGATACGCAGTATTTT.

The genes are TRBV4-1 and TRBJ2-3; possibly TRBD1 or TRBD2 for D (5 bases each). Per the germline V gene, CDR1 is MGHRA and CDR2 is YSYEKL. The CDR3 spans 16 residues. Trimming took off 0 bases at V and 2 bases at J, with 12 bases between the two ends. The CDR3 protein is CASSQDEGRSTDTQYF. CDR3 coding DNA: TGCGCCAGCAGCCAAGACGAGGGACGTTCCACAGATACGCAGTATTTT.

A single count supports this clone. The chain uses TRBV5-8 and TRBJ2-7; D remains unclear. Trimming removed 6 bases at V and 0 bases at J, with 19 bases between. The germline CDR1 and CDR2 sequences are SGHTS and YDEGEE. This CDR3 has 16 amino acids. The DNA of the CDR3 is TGTGCCAGCACCTCCATTGTGGCGTCGAGCTCCTACGAGCAGTACTTC. Encoded protein: CASTSIVASSSYEQYF.

The chain uses TRBV7-9 and TRBJ2-1, with unresolved D. The germline V gene encodes CDR1 SEHNR and CDR2 FQNEAQ (reference sequence). The CDR3 is 12 amino acids. V lost 7 bases and J 8 bases, leaving 12 bases between the germline ends. CDR3 sequence (DNA): TGTGCCAGCACCCCCTCGCCGCATGAGCAGTTCTTC. Residues: CASTPSPHEQFF.

V usage is TRBV27 and J usage is TRBJ1-5; D perhaps matches TRBD1 (5 bases). Germline loops: CDR1 MNHEY, CDR2 SMNVEV (reference sequence). The CDR3 covers 13 residues. The V end was cut by 6 bases, the J end by 4 bases, with 10 bases between. The CDR3 coding sequence is TGTGCCAGCAGACTGGGGGGGAATCAGCCCCAGCATTTT. As protein: CASRLGGNQPQHF.

The V gene is TRBV5-1, the J gene TRBJ1-4, with D unresolved. V was cut by 1 base and J by 5 bases, with 9 bases left in between. There are 14 residues in the CDR3. The germline V gene has CDR1 SGHRS and CDR2 YFSETQ. This chain's CDR3 is CASSLMARNEKLFF. The CDR3 coding sequence is TGCGCCAGCAGCTTGATGGCCAGGAATGAAAAACTGTTTTTT. Together with reference TRBV5-1 and TRBJ1-4, the CDR3 gives the full variable domain: KAGVTQTPRYLIKTRGQQVTLSCSPISGHRSVSWYQQTPGQGLQFLFEYFSETQRNKGNFPGRFSGRQFSNSRSEMNVSTLELGDSALYLCASSLMARNEKLFFGSGTQLSVL.

This clone came up a few times. V and J are TRBV30 and TRBJ2-7; D uncertain. Germline V gives CDR1 GTSNPN, CDR2 SVGIG (reference sequence). This CDR3 comprises 13 residues. The CDR3 nucleotides are TGTGCTGCTTACCAGCCGGGCTTCTACGAGCAGTACTTC. Translated: CAAYQPGFYEQYF. The full variable domain, rest sourced from reference TRBV30 and TRBJ2-7, is SQTIHQWPATLVQPVGSPLSLECTVEGTSNPNLYWYRQAAGRGLQLLFYSVGIGQISSEVPQNLSASRPQDRQFILSSKKLLLSDSGFYLCAAYQPGFYEQYFGPGTRLTVT.

V usage is TRBV19 and J usage is TRBJ2-3; D possibly corresponds to TRBD2 (6 bases). The length of the CDR3 is 15 residues. V was cut by 3 bases and J by 0 bases, with 10 bases left in between. The germline CDR1 and CDR2 sequences are LNHDA and SQIVND (reference sequence). The CDR3 DNA sequence: TGTGCCAGTAGTATCAGGGACTTGAGCACAGATACGCAGTATTTT. This translates into CASSIRDLSTDTQYF. The whole variable domain, remainder taken from reference TRBV19 and TRBJ2-3, is DGGITQSPKYLFRKEGQNVTLSCEQNLNHDAMYWYRQDPGQGLRLIYYSQIVNDFQKGDIAEGYSVSREKKESFPLTVTSAQKNPTAFYLCASSIRDLSTDTQYFGPGTRLTVL.

This clone was seen a handful of times. The same CDR3 also results from other DNA sequences found in this sample. The gene calls are TRBV6-1 and TRBJ1-5, with D hard to call. The CDR3 consists of 13 residues. V was trimmed by 3 bases and J by 7 bases, leaving 10 bases between them. Germline V gene lookup returns CDR1 MNHNS and CDR2 SASEGT. The DNA of the CDR3 is TGTGCCAGCAGTGATGGTGAGGTGCAGCCCCAGCATTTT. This translates into CASSDGEVQPQHF.

The V call is TRBV18, the J call TRBJ2-3, with 8 bases fitting TRBD2. This CDR3 has 15 residues. Germline lookup yields CDR1 KGHSH and CDR2 LQKENI. V shed 2 bases, J shed 2 bases, and the junction held 3 bases outside the gene matches. The CDR3, as DNA: TGTGCCAGCTCACCAACACTAGCGGACACAGATACGCAGTATTTT. This translates into CASSPTLADTDTQYF.

This chain links TRBV6-6 with TRBJ2-1; no firm D call. This CDR3 is 15 amino acids long. Per the germline V gene, CDR1 is MNHNY and CDR2 is SVGAGI (reference sequence). The V gene lost 3 bases and the J gene lost 9 bases, with 18 bases spanning the gap. The CDR3 is CASSYVGRRRGEQFF. The CDR3 DNA follows: TGTGCCAGCAGTTATGTTGGCAGGAGAAGAGGTGAGCAGTTCTTC.

The rearrangement links TRBV6-5 to TRBJ1-2; 9 bases map to TRBD1. Germline loops: CDR1 MNHEY, CDR2 SVGAGI. V dropped 7 bases and J dropped 3; count of bases not matched to a gene: 9. This CDR3 contains 15 residues. The chain's CDR3 is CASTLVTGGYYGYTF. The CDR3 DNA reads as TGTGCCAGCACCCTCGTAACAGGGGGCTACTATGGCTACACCTTC.

CDR3 region: CASRQTGAGETQYF. The CDR3 bases are TGTGCCAGCAGGCAAACAGGGGCGGGAGAGACCCAGTACTTC. The chain couples TRBV5-6 to TRBJ2-5; TRBD1 agrees at 7 bases. With 5 bases clipped from V and 4 bases from J, the junction kept 8 bases outside the gene matches. The CDR3 is 14 amino acids. CDR1 is SGHDT, CDR2 YYEEEE, per germline. The variable domain in full, with the rest retrieved from reference TRBV5-6 and TRBJ2-5, is DAGVTQSPTHLIKTRGQQVTLRCSPKSGHDTVSWYQQALGQGPQFIFQYYEEEERQRGNFPDRFSGHQFPNYSSELNVNALLLGDSALYLCASRQTGAGETQYFGPGTRLLVL.

The chain couples TRBV9 to TRBJ2-3; 9 nucleotides line up with TRBD2. The CDR3 consists of 13 residues. The V and J ends lost 10 bases and 6 bases, in that order; junction bases with no gene match: 9. In germline, CDR1 is SGDLS, CDR2 YYNGEE. In DNA, the CDR3 is TGTGCCCGAAGGCGGGGGGGGCCGGATACGCAGTATTTT. Translation gives CARRRGGPDTQYF.

This chain joins TRBV7-8 and TRBJ2-1; 10 nucleotides agree with TRBD2. Trimming removed 2 bases from V and 9 bases from J; junction bases left unmatched: 7. CDR3 length: 15 residues. Germline V CDR1 and CDR2: SGHVS, FQNEAQ. This CDR3 reads CASSLRLAGEAEQFF. In DNA form, the CDR3 reads TGTGCCAGCAGCTTACGCCTAGCGGGGGAGGCTGAGCAGTTCTTC.

This clone was picked up one time. The V and J genes are TRBV2 and TRBJ1-2, with no clear D. CDR3 length equals 16 residues. V was pared by 2 bases and J by 4 bases, with 17 bases between. CDR1 and CDR2 from the germline V gene are SNHLY and FYNNEI. The CDR3 sequence is CASSEIVDVSFYGYTF. As DNA, the CDR3 is TGTGCCAGCAGTGAAATAGTGGATGTGTCTTTCTATGGCTACACCTTC.

In its sample, this clone ranks as medium-sized. This chain links TRBV5-1 with TRBJ1-1; no reliable D call. Per germline, CDR1 SGHRS and CDR2 YFSETQ. V gave up 2 bases and J gave up 1 base, with 6 bases separating them. This CDR3 has 13 amino acids. The DNA of the CDR3 is TGCGCCAGCAGCTTTGCAGAGAACACTGAAGCTTTCTTT. It translates to CASSFAENTEAFF.

The chain couples TRBV9 to TRBJ2-1; 8 bases agree with TRBD2. Per germline, CDR1 SGDLS and CDR2 YYNGEE. CDR3 size: 15 residues. The trim removed 0 bases at V and 2 bases at J, leaving 1 base unmatched. As DNA, the CDR3 is TGTGCCAGCAGCGTAGAGACTAGCGCCTACAATGAGCAGTTCTTC. As protein: CASSVETSAYNEQFF.

There are a few counts of this clone. V and J are TRBV7-2 and TRBJ1-1; D is unclear. This CDR3 spans 14 amino acids. CDR1 is SGHTA and CDR2 is FQGNSA in the germline V gene. Trimming stripped 4 bases from V and 4 bases from J, with 13 bases between. CDR3 nucleotide sequence: TGTGCCAGCAGCTCCGGTCGAGGGAGCACTGAAGCTTTCTTT. Residues: CASSSGRGSTEAFF.